The 28 T cell receptor beta chains in this list originate from one sample, sequenced in a study of blood T cells in healthy people across ages. A second PCR of about 6 to 12 cycles used a sample-barcoded 5' primer and a J-beta primer mix. TCRdb used MiXCR to reprocess the 5' RACE reads, holding one entry per CDR3 protein. The table includes hundreds of thousands of distinct CDR3 sequences, 20% to 25% detected once. Sequenced: blood. These receptor sequences come from a man between 65 and 79 years old in good health.

This clonotype was detected only a few times. The genes are TRBV28 and TRBJ2-7, with 15 nucleotides matching TRBD2. The CDR3 totals 16 residues. CDR1 is MDHEN and CDR2 is SYDVKM in the germline V gene. Trimming took 5 bases from V and 10 from J; bases not matched to a gene: 12. The CDR3: CASSNPTGTSGRKQYF. As DNA, the CDR3 is TGTGCCAGCAGTAATCCCACCGGGACTAGCGGGAGGAAACAGTACTTC.

This clonotype has just a few counts. The chain couples TRBV24-1 to TRBJ2-1; TRBD2 agrees at 14 bases. CDR1 is KGHDR, CDR2 SFDVKD, per germline. V shed 0 bases, J shed 6 bases, and the junction held 12 bases outside the gene matches. This CDR3 has 20 residues. DNA of the CDR3: TGTGCCACCAGTGATTTGGGCAGGGGGACTAGCGGGAGTGGTGCCAATGAGCAGTTCTTC. Protein product: CATSDLGRGTSGSGANEQFF.

This clonotype was recorded a few times. This rearrangement joins TRBV29-1 to TRBJ1-1; 9 bases match TRBD1. J was trimmed by 5 bases and V by 7 bases; bases with no gene match: 5. Germline V lookup: CDR1 SQVTM, CDR2 ANQGSEA. This CDR3 comprises 12 residues. The CDR3: CSGGQGRTEAFF. The CDR3 nucleotides read TGCAGCGGGGGACAGGGAAGGACTGAAGCTTTCTTT.

The chain recombines TRBV11-2 with TRBJ2-7, with D uncertain. CDR1 and CDR2 from the germline V gene are SGHAT and FQNNGV. Trimming took off 6 bases at V and 4 bases at J, with 13 bases between the two ends. The CDR3 consists of 13 residues. The CDR3 loop is CASRSEMGYEQYF. CDR3 in DNA: TGTGCCAGCAGATCCGAAATGGGTTACGAGCAGTACTTC.

The rearrangement joins TRBV4-2 to TRBJ2-7, with D perhaps TRBD2 (6 bases). This CDR3 comprises 15 residues. Looked up from germline, CDR1 is LGHNA and CDR2 is YNFKEQ. With 0 bases removed from V and 0 bases from J, the gap between germline ends came to 9 bases. CDR3 protein: CASSQELRGSYEQYF. Written as DNA, the CDR3 is TGTGCCAGCAGCCAAGAATTGCGGGGCTCCTACGAGCAGTACTTC.

This clonotype was recorded once. The V call is TRBV5-5, the J call TRBJ2-1; 7 nucleotides match TRBD1. From germline, CDR1 is SGHKS and CDR2 YYEKEE (reference sequence). The ends lost 6 bases at V and 5 bases at J; junction bases unmatched: 11. The CDR3 totals 15 residues. CDR3 nucleotides: TGTGCCAGCACCAGGACAGGCCGGCATGACAATGAGCAGTTCTTC. This sequence encodes CASTRTGRHDNEQFF.

The chain couples TRBV12-3 or TRBV12-4 to TRBJ2-7; 10 nucleotides align to TRBD2. V lost 5 bases and J lost 6; bases outside the gene matches: 4. CDR3 length: 13 amino acids. CDR3 protein: CASSPGTSVEQYF. The CDR3 DNA sequence: TGTGCCAGCAGTCCCGGGACTAGCGTCGAGCAGTACTTC.

V gene TRBV24-1 combines with J gene TRBJ2-1; 11 nucleotides agree with TRBD2. CDR3 size: 16 residues. CDR1 and CDR2 from the germline V gene are KGHDR and SFDVKD. Trimming at V came to 3 bases and at J to 8 bases, leaving 8 bases not matched to a gene. The CDR3 bases are TGTGCCACCAGTGATCCCACTAGCGGGAGAAAGTATGAGCAGTTCTTC. This codes for CATSDPTSGRKYEQFF.

This clonotype has only a few counts. V gene TRBV14 combines with J gene TRBJ2-2; a possible D gene is TRBD2 (5 bases). The V gene lost 0 bases and the J gene lost 17 bases, with 16 bases spanning the gap. The CDR3 is made up of 13 amino acids. CDR1 and CDR2 (germline): SGHDN, FVKESK. The CDR3 bases are TGTGCCAGCAGCCAAGAAATGGGTGCTAGACTATTTTTT. This translates into CASSQEMGARLFF. The full variable domain, completed using reference TRBV14 and TRBJ2-2, is EAGVTQFPSHSVIEKGQTVTLRCDPISGHDNLYWYRRVMGKEIKFLLHFVKESKQDESGMPNNRFLAERTGGTYSTLKVQPAELEDSGVYFCASSQEMGARLFFGEGSRLTVL.

The genes are TRBV7-9 and TRBJ2-3; D is perhaps TRBD2 (5 bases). V was clipped by 5 bases and J by 2 bases, with 14 bases between them. CDR3 length: 15 amino acids. The germline gives CDR1 SEHNR, CDR2 FQNEAQ (reference sequence). DNA for the CDR3: TGTGCCAGCAGCATCGGACTGGGCCCCACAGATACGCAGTATTTT. It translates to CASSIGLGPTDTQYF.

The V call is TRBV19, the J call TRBJ2-5; D possibly corresponds to TRBD2 (6 bases). The DNA matches TRBJ2-1 better at its end, which makes the J call doubtful. The CDR3 loop spans 13 amino acids. Germline CDR1 reads LNHDA; CDR2 reads SQIVND (reference sequence). CDR3 coding DNA: TGTGCCAGTAGTCCTAGCGTGAGCAATGAGCAGTTCTTC. This sequence encodes CASSPSVSNEQFF.

CDR3 sequence: CASSYAGGPLEQYF. Written as DNA, the CDR3 is TGTGCCAGCAGTTATGCGGGAGGGCCGCTCGAGCAGTACTTC. The chain employs TRBV6-2 or TRBV6-3 and TRBJ2-7; 9 bases fit TRBD2. Per germline, CDR1 MNHEY and CDR2 SVGEGT. The CDR3 totals 14 residues. V lost 3 bases to trimming and J lost 6 bases; unmatched junction nucleotides: 6.

The chain joins TRBV20-1 to TRBJ1-5, with D possibly matching TRBD1 (6 bases). Germline CDR1 is DFQATT and CDR2 is SNEGSKA (reference sequence). V shed 6 bases and J shed 5 bases, with 20 bases lying between them. The CDR3 extends over 15 amino acids. The chain's CDR3 is CSAHTTRGGDQPQHF. The CDR3 DNA is TGCAGTGCCCACACGACCAGGGGAGGGGATCAGCCCCAGCATTTT.

This clonotype was seen only a few times. The chain has TRBV10-3 and TRBJ2-1, with 10 bases identical to TRBD2. V was pared by 5 bases and J by 7 bases, with 14 bases of the junction left unmatched. CDR3 length: 17 residues. Germline CDR1 ENHRY, CDR2 SYGVKD. The CDR3 region has the DNA TGTGCCATCAGTTTAGTGGCTAGCGGGAGTGTAGTTAATGAGCAGTTCTTC. Amino acid sequence: CAISLVASGSVVNEQFF.

This clonotype has more than one count but fewer than ten. An end of the junction differs from the germline gene, which may be a read error. The gene calls are TRBV10-3 and TRBJ2-1; D gene unclear. CDR3 size: 13 residues. In germline, CDR1 is ENHRY, CDR2 SYGVKD. The CDR3 spells CAISEVVANKQFF. CDR3 nucleotide sequence: TGTGCCATCAGTGAGGTGGTAGCCAATAAGCAGTTCTTC.

This clonotype turned up a few times. The germline gene is not matched at one end of the junction; a read error may be the cause. The chain recombines TRBV25-1 with TRBJ2-5, with D possibly matching TRBD1 (6 bases). Near its end, the DNA agrees better with TRBJ2-1, so the J call may be wrong. Germline CDR1 MGHDK, CDR2 SYGVNS. CDR3 size: 15 residues. As DNA, the CDR3 is TGTGCCGGCAGTGATCGGCAGGGGCCATACAATGAGCAGTTCTTC. Translating gives CAGSDRQGPYNEQFF.

CDR3 in amino acids: CASSRSGTIQEAFF. CDR3 bases: TGTGCCAGCAGTCGCAGCGGGACGATCCAAGAAGCTTTCTTT. The V and J genes are TRBV7-9 and TRBJ1-1; possibly TRBD1 for D (5 bases). The CDR3 has 14 amino acids. Germline V CDR1 and CDR2: SEHNR, FQNEAQ (reference sequence). Trimming took off 6 bases at V and 8 bases at J, with 19 bases between the two ends.

The gene calls are TRBV7-2 and TRBJ1-5; TRBD1 matches 8 bases. The CDR3 contains 17 residues. CDR1 is SGHTA, CDR2 FQGNSA, per germline. The trim removed 4 bases at V and 5 bases at J, leaving 13 bases unmatched. CDR3 residues: CASSWGQVAAGDQPQHF. CDR3 coding DNA: TGTGCCAGCAGCTGGGGACAGGTCGCCGCAGGGGATCAGCCCCAGCATTTT.

In DNA, the CDR3 is TGTGCCAGCAGTTTGACAGGGTCAAACATTCAGTACTTC. Translating gives CASSLTGSNIQYF. The chain recombines TRBV27 with TRBJ2-4; 7 nucleotides match TRBD1. Germline trimming cut 3 bases from V and 6 bases from J; bases unmatched to any gene: 2. The germline CDR1 and CDR2 sequences are MNHEY and SMNVEV (reference sequence). The CDR3 sequence is 13 residues long.

The V and J genes are TRBV6-5 and TRBJ2-1, with 10 bases matching TRBD1. This CDR3 comprises 15 residues. The germline CDR1 and CDR2 sequences are MNHEY and SVGAGI. Trimming at V came to 6 bases and at J to 4 bases, leaving 6 bases not matched to a gene. The CDR3 region is CASRTGQGGYNEQFF. In DNA, the CDR3 is TGTGCCAGCAGGACCGGACAGGGGGGGTACAATGAGCAGTTCTTC.

This clonotype was seen a few times. The chain recombines TRBV20-1 with TRBJ1-2; D is possibly TRBD1 (5 bases). The CDR3 has 15 residues. With 1 base removed from V and 3 bases from J, the gap between germline ends came to 15 bases. The germline CDR1 and CDR2 sequences are DFQATT and SNEGSKA (reference sequence). The CDR3 coding sequence is TGCAGTGCTAGAGGTTACGGGGGATTGGACTATGGCTACACCTTC. Translating it yields CSARGYGGLDYGYTF.

The chain uses TRBV20-1 and TRBJ2-5, with D unclear. The DNA end is a closer match to TRBJ2-1, so the J assignment may be wrong. CDR1 is DFQATT, CDR2 SNEGSKA, per germline (reference sequence). This CDR3 spans 12 amino acids. The CDR3 DNA is TGCAGTGCTAGTTACCAGTCGAGAGAGCAGTTCTTC. It is translated as CSASYQSREQFF.

The sample holds one count of this clonotype. Just one base apart from a much larger clone, this may be a read error. The chain combines TRBV7-9 with TRBJ2-5, with TRBD2 matching over 9 bases. This CDR3 has 15 amino acids. Germline V gene lookup returns CDR1 SEHNR and CDR2 FQNEAQ (reference sequence). Unmatched junction bases numbered 6, after V lost 5 bases and J lost 2 bases. The CDR3 here is CASSERGEIQETQYF. In nucleotides, the CDR3 is TGTGCCAGCAGCGAGCGGGGGGAAATACAAGAGACCCAGTACTTC. The entire variable domain, with the rest obtained from reference TRBV7-9 and TRBJ2-5, is as follows: DTGVSQNPRHKITKRGQNVTFRCDPISEHNRLYWYRQTLGQGPEFLTYFQNEAQLEKSRLLSDRFSAERPKGSFSTLEIQRTEQGDSAMYLCASSERGEIQETQYFGPGTRLLVL.

The chain uses TRBV20-1 and TRBJ2-7, with 12 bases that match TRBD2. The CDR3 has 15 amino acids. Germline trimming cut 0 bases from V and 7 bases from J; bases unmatched to any gene: 7. Germline CDR1 and CDR2: DFQATT and SNEGSKA (reference sequence). The CDR3 protein is CSARDRLAGVREQYF. The CDR3 nucleotides are TGCAGTGCTAGAGATCGACTAGCGGGAGTCAGAGAGCAGTACTTC.

This clonotype was picked up many times. At one of its ends the junction is not consistent with the germline gene, which may arise from a read error. The chain has TRBV7-2 and TRBJ2-5, with D perhaps matching TRBD2 (5 bases). The CDR3 has 13 amino acids. Germline V gene sequence: CDR1 SGHTA, CDR2 FQGNSA. The CDR3 sequence: CASSLERGETQYF. DNA of the CDR3: TGCGCCAGCAGCCTGGAACGAGGGGAGACCCAGTACTTC.

The chain recombines TRBV9 with TRBJ1-3; D possibly corresponds to TRBD1 (6 bases). The CDR3 totals 14 residues. V shed 10 bases and J shed 4 bases, with 18 bases lying between them. Germline V gene data show CDR1 as SGDLS and CDR2 as YYNGEE. CDR3 sequence reads: CAGTRGGTGNTIYF. DNA for the CDR3: TGTGCCGGCACCCGGGGGGGCACCGGAAACACCATATATTTT.

This clonotype appeared a few times. V and J are TRBV2 and TRBJ2-1; no definite D call. The J call is doubtful: the DNA matches TRBJ2-5 better. The CDR3 has 13 residues. In germline, CDR1 is SNHLY, CDR2 FYNNEI. CDR3 sequence (DNA): TGTGCCAGCAGAAGCTTCCTCGCAGAGACCCAGTACTTC. Amino acid sequence: CASRSFLAETQYF.

The chain carries TRBV21-1 and TRBJ1-5; the tabulated D call, TRBD1, remains unverified against the DNA. TRBV21-1 is termed a pseudogene. CDR3 length: 18 residues. The CDR3, as DNA: TGTGCCAGCAGCAAAGTGTGGCAGGTCCCAGGTGGGCATCAGCCCCAGCATTTT. Its protein product is CASSKVWQVPGGHQPQHF.